The 13 T cell receptor beta chains below were found in one sample sequenced in a study of blood T cells in healthy people across ages. Sample-barcoded 5' priming and a J-beta primer mix drove a second PCR of about 6 to 12 cycles. MiXCR was run by TCRdb on the 5' RACE reads, yielding one entry per CDR3 protein. This sample has about 720,000 distinct CDR3 sequences, with about 20% found just once. Sequencing input: blood. These receptors were obtained from a man aged 65 to 79 in good health.

This clonotype was detected a few times. This chain uses TRBV20-1 with TRBJ2-3; 7 bases agree with TRBD2. Per germline, CDR1 DFQATT and CDR2 SNEGSKA (reference sequence). Trimming at V came to 6 bases and at J to 6 bases, leaving 15 bases not matched to a gene. The CDR3 spans 15 residues. CDR3 nucleotides: TGCAGTGCCCCATATACTAGCGCCAGGGTTGATACGCAGTATTTT. Protein sequence: CSAPYTSARVDTQYF.

The sample holds a few counts of this clonotype. The V and J genes are TRBV5-5 and TRBJ2-5; no clear D. V shed 4 bases and J shed 2 bases, with 12 bases lying between them. The CDR3 loop spans 14 amino acids. Germline assignment: CDR1 SGHKS and CDR2 YYEKEE (reference sequence). The CDR3: CASSRPRQQETQYF. Written as DNA, the CDR3 is TGTGCCAGCAGCCGCCCGAGACAACAAGAGACCCAGTACTTC.

The CDR3 loop is CSAILRDRGFQYF. For the CDR3, the DNA is TGCAGTGCTATCCTCCGGGACAGGGGCTTTCAGTACTTC. The chain links TRBV20-1 to TRBJ2-4, with 10 positions matching TRBD1. The V gene end was trimmed by 4 bases and the J gene end by 11 bases; junction bases not matched to a gene: 8. The CDR3 length is 13 residues. Germline V gene data show CDR1 as DFQATT and CDR2 as SNEGSKA (reference sequence).

Only a few counts were recorded for this clonotype. In DNA form, the CDR3 reads TGTGCCAGCATCCTAGGGACAGGGGGCGCCGATACGCAGTATTTT. It codes for CASILGTGGADTQYF. This chain joins TRBV12-3 or TRBV12-4 and TRBJ2-3; 12 bases match TRBD1. V shed 7 bases, J shed 6 bases, and the junction held 8 bases outside the gene matches. There are 15 residues in the CDR3.

This clonotype was detected only a few times. The rearrangement links TRBV14 to TRBJ1-6, with D unclear. V gave up 1 base and J gave up 8 bases, with 6 bases separating them. CDR1 is SGHDN and CDR2 is FVKESK in the germline V gene. CDR3 length: 13 residues. CDR3 loop: CASSQVKDSPLHF. In DNA, the CDR3 is TGTGCCAGCAGCCAAGTTAAGGATTCACCCCTCCACTTT.

The chain employs TRBV6-6 and TRBJ2-1; 11 nucleotides align to TRBD2. V trimming: 5 bases; J trimming: 1 base; junction bases outside the gene matches: 1. Germline V lookup: CDR1 MNHNY, CDR2 SVGAGI (reference sequence). The CDR3 totals 15 residues. CDR3 protein: CASSGTSGSYNEQFF. The CDR3 DNA sequence: TGTGCCAGCAGTGGGACTAGCGGATCCTACAATGAGCAGTTCTTC.

This clonotype occurred a few times. The chain combines TRBV12-3 or TRBV12-4 with TRBJ2-1, with 10 bases fitting TRBD2. The CDR3 sequence is 16 residues long. The J segment lost 2 bases and the V segment lost 6 bases, leaving 7 bases of the junction unmatched. The CDR3 is CASRESGGAAYNEQFF. The CDR3, as DNA: TGTGCCAGCAGGGAGAGCGGGGGGGCCGCCTACAATGAGCAGTTCTTC.

This sequence joins TRBV25-1 and TRBJ2-3; 11 bases match TRBD2. J lost 5 bases, V lost 3 bases, and 4 bases had no gene match. CDR1 is MGHDK and CDR2 is SYGVNS in the germline V gene. The CDR3 consists of 15 residues. As DNA, the CDR3 is TGTGCCAGCAGTGAGACTAGCGGGGCAATAGATACGCAGTATTTT. Encoded protein: CASSETSGAIDTQYF.

Details on this clonotype: No conserved phenylalanine or tryptophan ends this CDR3, so it is likely a read error. The J gene is TRBJ2-4, the V gene TRBV11-2; TRBD1 matches 10 bases. The germline V gene encodes CDR1 SGHAT and CDR2 FQNNGV. There are 15 residues in the CDR3. Unmatched junction bases numbered 5, after V lost 4 bases and J lost 5 bases. CDR3 amino acids: CASSSVGTGENIQYL. The CDR3 coding sequence is TGTGCCAGCAGCTCAGTAGGGACAGGGGAAAACATTCAGTACCTC.

This clonotype was picked up many times. This rearrangement joins TRBV5-1 to TRBJ1-5; D is uncertain. Germline V gene lookup returns CDR1 SGHRS and CDR2 YFSETQ. Trimming cost V 1 base and J 5 bases, with 7 bases left between them. The CDR3 consists of 13 residues. CDR3 nucleotide sequence: TGCGCCAGCAGCTTGTGGGTTGATCAGCCCCAGCATTTT. It codes for CASSLWVDQPQHF.

The sample holds a few counts of this clonotype. The chain combines TRBV12-3 or TRBV12-4 with TRBJ1-2, with unresolved D. V was pared by 6 bases and J by 4 bases, with 12 bases between. The CDR3 is 13 amino acids. Here the CDR3 DNA reads TGTGCCAGCAGACACGGGGTCTCCTATGGCTACACCTTC. It is translated as CASRHGVSYGYTF.

The genes are TRBV19 and TRBJ2-7; 9 bases map to TRBD2. The DNA matches TRBJ2-1 better at its end, which makes the J call doubtful. The CDR3 spans 15 residues. Per the germline V gene, CDR1 is LNHDA and CDR2 is SQIVND (reference sequence). CDR3 coding DNA: TGTGCCAGTAGTATAGGAGCGGGAGGAAACAATGAGCAGTTCTTC. Its protein is CASSIGAGGNNEQFF.

The chain combines TRBV5-6 with TRBJ1-4; the D gene is possibly TRBD1 (6 bases). The V end was cut by 7 bases, the J end by 8 bases, with 18 bases between. Germline V gene lookup returns CDR1 SGHDT and CDR2 YYEEEE. CDR3 size: 14 residues. CDR3 nucleotide sequence: TGTGCCAGCGCCCAGGGGAACAGAAGAGAAAAACTGTTTTTT. This sequence encodes CASAQGNRREKLFF.